The text below deals with one T cell receptor (beta chain). No antigen is known for it. Time point defined: week 23, last vaccination. Vaccination used 300 ug of mutant IDH1 20-mer peptide per dose, with topical imiquimod. The CDR3 spans 15 residues. CDR1 is LGHNA and CDR2 is YSLEER in the germline V gene. After removal of 0 bases from V and 4 bases from J, the junction contained 3 bases not matched to a gene. This sample was taken from a study of a mutant IDH1 vaccine in newly diagnosed glioma. Using immunoSEQ multiplex PCR, the repertoire was profiled, and TCRdb retains in-frame clones only, with some absent. The table records approximately 41,000 clones, about four fifths of them present only once.

Sequences were derived from PBMCs, sampled from a glioma patient whose treatment included an IDH1 peptide vaccine. The sequence came from a man aged 40-49 years with glioma. The chain couples TRBV4-3 to TRBJ1-2; 9 bases line up with TRBD1. The CDR3 DNA reads TGCGCCAGCAGCCAAGAACAGGGGGCGTCCTATGGCTACACCTTC. Translated: CASSQEQGASYGYTF.